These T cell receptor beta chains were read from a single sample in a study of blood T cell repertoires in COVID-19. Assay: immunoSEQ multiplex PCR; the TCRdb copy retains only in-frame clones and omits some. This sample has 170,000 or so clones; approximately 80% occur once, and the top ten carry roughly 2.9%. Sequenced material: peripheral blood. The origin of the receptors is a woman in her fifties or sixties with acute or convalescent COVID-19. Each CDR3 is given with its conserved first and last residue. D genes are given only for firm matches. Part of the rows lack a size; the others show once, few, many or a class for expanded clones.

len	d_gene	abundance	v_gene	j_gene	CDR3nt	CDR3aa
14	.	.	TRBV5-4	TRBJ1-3	TGTGCCAGCAGCTTGGCGGGGGTCGGAAACACCATATATTTT	CASSLAGVGNTIYF
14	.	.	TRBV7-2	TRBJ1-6	TGTGCCAGCAGCTTAGCCCAGATTAATTCACCCCTCCACTTT	CASSLAQINSPLHF
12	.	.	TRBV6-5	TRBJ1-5	TGTGCCAGCAGGGCCGTTTATCAGCCCCAGCATTTT	CASRAVYQPQHF
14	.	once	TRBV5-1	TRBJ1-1	TGCGCCAGCAGCTTGGCGGCGGGTGGGACTGAAGCTTTCTTT	CASSLAAGGTEAFF
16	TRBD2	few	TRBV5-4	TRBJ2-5	TGTGCCAGCAGCCCCGCTAGCGGGGGGTCTCAGGGGACCCAGTACTTC	CASSPASGGSQGTQYF
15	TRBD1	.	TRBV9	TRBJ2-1	TGTGCCAGCAGCCCCTGGACAGGGGTGAACAATGAGCAGTTCTTC	CASSPWTGVNNEQFF
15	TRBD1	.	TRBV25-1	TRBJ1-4	TGTGCCAGCAGTGATCCCAGGGGGACTAATGAAAAACTGTTTTTT	CASSDPRGTNEKLFF
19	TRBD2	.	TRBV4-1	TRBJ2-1	TGCGCCAGCAGCCAAGCATATACTAGCGGGGGGCCGGTAAAGAATGAGCAGTTCTTC	CASSQAYTSGGPVKNEQFF
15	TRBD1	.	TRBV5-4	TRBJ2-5	TGTGCCAGCAGCCCTAGACAGGGGAAGGCAGAGACCCAGTACTTC	CASSPRQGKAETQYF
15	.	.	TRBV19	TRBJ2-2	TGTGCCAGTAGCAGAGGTGGACAGAACACCGGGGAGCTGTTTTTT	CASSRGGQNTGELFF
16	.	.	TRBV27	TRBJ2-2	TGTGCCAGTCTAGGGGCTCCCTCTCGGAACACCGGGGAGCTGTTTTTT	CASLGAPSRNTGELFF
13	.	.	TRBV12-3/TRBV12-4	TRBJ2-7	TGTGCCAGCAGATCCGATAGCGCGCTCGAGCAGTACTTC	CASRSDSALEQYF
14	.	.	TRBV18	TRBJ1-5	TGTGCCAGCTCTCTCGACAGGAATAATCAGCCCCAGCATTTT	CASSLDRNNQPQHF
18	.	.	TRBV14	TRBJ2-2	TGTGCCAGCAGCCAGTGGTATCCGGGGGAAAGGGAGACCGGGGAGCTGTTTTTT	CASSQWYPGERETGELFF
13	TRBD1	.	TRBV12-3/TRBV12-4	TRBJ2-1	TGTGCCAGCAGTTTAGGGACAGGGGGTGAGCAGTTCTTC	CASSLGTGGEQFF
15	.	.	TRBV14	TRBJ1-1	TGTGCCAGCAGCCCTGCCGGGACTAAAGGAACTGAAGCTTTCTTT	CASSPAGTKGTEAFF
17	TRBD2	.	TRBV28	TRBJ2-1	TGTGCCAGCAGTTCCCAGGTGGTGGGGGGGTCCTACAATGAGCAGTTCTTC	CASSSQVVGGSYNEQFF
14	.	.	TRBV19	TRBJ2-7	TGTGCCAGTAGTATTAGCTCACAGGCCTACGAGCAGTACTTC	CASSISSQAYEQYF
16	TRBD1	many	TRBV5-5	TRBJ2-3	TGTGCCAGCAGCTCGGGGGGACAGGGGGCGTCAGATACGCAGTATTTT	CASSSGGQGASDTQYF
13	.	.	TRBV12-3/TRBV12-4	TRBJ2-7	TGTGCCAGCTCAGGACAGCCGACCCTCGCGGGGGACTTC	CASSGQPTLAGDF
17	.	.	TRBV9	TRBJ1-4	TGTGCCAGCAGCGTAGACCCCGGGGAGATTGAAGGGGAAAAACTGTTTTTT	CASSVDPGEIEGEKLFF
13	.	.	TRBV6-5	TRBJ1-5	TGTGCCAGCAGGCCGGGGGGCAATCAGCCCCAGCATTTT	CASRPGGNQPQHF
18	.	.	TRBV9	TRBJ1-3	TGTGCCAGCAGCGTAGCCTCGTCCTGGGGCCTCTCTGGAAACACCATATATTTT	CASSVASSWGLSGNTIYF
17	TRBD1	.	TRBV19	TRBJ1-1	TGTGCCAGTAGTATAGATGGGACAGGGATTCTTAACACTGAAGCTTTCTTT	CASSIDGTGILNTEAFF
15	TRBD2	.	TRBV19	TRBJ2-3	TGTGCCAGTAGCCGGACTAGCGGGGGCACAGATACGCAGTATTTT	CASSRTSGGTDTQYF
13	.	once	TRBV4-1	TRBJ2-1	TGCGCCAGCAGCCAAGACCGAGGGTATGAGCAGTTCTTC	CASSQDRGYEQFF
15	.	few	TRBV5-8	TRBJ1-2	TGTGCCAGCAGCTTGGGGATTCGGGGAAACTATGGCTACACCTTC	CASSLGIRGNYGYTF
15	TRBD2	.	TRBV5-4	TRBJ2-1	TGTGCCAGCAGCTCTCCATACGACCGGGGGGATGAGCAGTTCTTC	CASSSPYDRGDEQFF
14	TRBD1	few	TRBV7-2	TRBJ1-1	TGTGCCAGCAGCTCGACAGGGGGCGGCACTGAAGCTTTCTTT	CASSSTGGGTEAFF
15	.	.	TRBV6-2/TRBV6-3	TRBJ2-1	TGTGCCAGCAGTTACAACTCGGGCTCCTACAATGAGCAGTTCTTC	CASSYNSGSYNEQFF
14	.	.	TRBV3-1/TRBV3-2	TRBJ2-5	TGTGCCAGCAGCCAAGATCCAGGACAAGAGACCCAGTACTTC	CASSQDPGQETQYF
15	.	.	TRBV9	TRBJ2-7	TGTGCCAGCAGCGTACGGGGGCAGGGGGTATACGAGCAGTACTTC	CASSVRGQGVYEQYF
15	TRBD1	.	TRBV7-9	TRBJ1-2	TGTGCCAGCAGCTTAGGGGTACGGGACAGAGATGGCTACACCTTC	CASSLGVRDRDGYTF
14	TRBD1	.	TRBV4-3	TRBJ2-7	TGCGCCAGCAGCCCCCTGACAGGGGGCGACGAGCAGTACTTC	CASSPLTGGDEQYF
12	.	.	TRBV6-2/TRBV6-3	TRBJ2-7	TGTGCCAGCAGTTCCCAGGGGTACGAGCAGTACTTC	CASSSQGYEQYF
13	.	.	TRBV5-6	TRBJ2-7	TGTGCCAGCAGCTTGGTTGGACAGAACGAGCAGTACTTC	CASSLVGQNEQYF
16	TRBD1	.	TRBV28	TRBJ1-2	TGTGCCAGCAGTTTAAGGACAGGGGGCTTTTACTATGGCTACACCTTC	CASSLRTGGFYYGYTF
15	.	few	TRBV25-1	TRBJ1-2	TGTGCCAGCCCGGAGGGACCTCTTACTTTCTATGGCTACACCTTC	CASPEGPLTFYGYTF
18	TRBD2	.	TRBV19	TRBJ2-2	TGTGCCAGTAGAGGCCCCGGGACTAGCGGGGGGAACACCGGGGAGCTGTTTTTT	CASRGPGTSGGNTGELFF
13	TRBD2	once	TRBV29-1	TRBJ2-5	TGCAGCGTTACGCTAGCGGCTCAAGAGACCCAGTACTTC	CSVTLAAQETQYF
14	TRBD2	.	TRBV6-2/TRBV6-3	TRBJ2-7	TGTGCCAGCAGTAACGGGCCTACTAGCGGCGAGCAGTACTTC	CASSNGPTSGEQYF
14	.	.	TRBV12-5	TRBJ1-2	TGTGCTAGTGGTTTGTCTGGCAGGAACTATGGCTACACCTTC	CASGLSGRNYGYTF
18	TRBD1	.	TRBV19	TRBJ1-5	TGTGCCAGTAGTATAGCCCGTACAGGGGGCTATAGCAATCAGCCCCAGCATTTT	CASSIARTGGYSNQPQHF
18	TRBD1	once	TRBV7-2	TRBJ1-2	TGTGCCAGCAGCACACGCCAAATCGGGACAGGGGGCACCTATGGCTACACCTTC	CASSTRQIGTGGTYGYTF
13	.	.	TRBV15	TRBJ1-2	TGTGCCACCCGAACCGGGACAAGGGATGGCTACACCTTC	CATRTGTRDGYTF
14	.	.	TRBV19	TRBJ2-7	TGTGCCAGTAGTGTAGGTGGGGGGTCCTACGAGCAGTACTTC	CASSVGGGSYEQYF
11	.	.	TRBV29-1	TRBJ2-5	TGCAGCGTTGGAGCCAGGGAGACCCAGTACTTC	CSVGARETQYF
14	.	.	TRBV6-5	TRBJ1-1	TGTGCCAGCAGTCCTAAGAGCATGAACACTGAAGCTTTCTTT	CASSPKSMNTEAFF
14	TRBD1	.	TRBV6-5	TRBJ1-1	TGTGCCAGCAGTTACTCGTCGGGACAGACCGAAGCTTTCTTT	CASSYSSGQTEAFF
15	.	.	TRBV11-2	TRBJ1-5	TGTGCCAGCAGCTTGGCAGGGCGGGAGAATCAGCCCCAGCATTTT	CASSLAGRENQPQHF
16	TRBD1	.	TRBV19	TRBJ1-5	TGTGCCAGTAGTATAGCAGGACAGGGAGATGGTCAGCCCCAGCATTTT	CASSIAGQGDGQPQHF
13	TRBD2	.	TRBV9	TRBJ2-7	TGTGCCAGCAGCGTAGCGGGGGGAAGGGAGCAGTACTTC	CASSVAGGREQYF